This T cell receptor (beta chain) was sequenced for a study of control samples from healthy donors and cancer patients. Method: immunoSEQ multiplex PCR; TCRdb's copy keeps in-frame clones and lacks some. The sample consists of about 140,000 clones, less than 90% of them appearing once. CDR3 size: 14 residues. Germline V gene data show CDR1 as SGHRS and CDR2 as YFSETQ. V lost 3 bases, J lost 1 base, and 10 bases lay in between. This sequence originates from a woman aged 25-40 years in good health. The rearrangement uses TRBV5-1 and TRBJ2-5; D is possibly TRBD1 (5 bases). The sequenced sample was blood. The CDR3 loop reads CASSSGISQETQYF. As DNA, the CDR3 is TGCGCCAGCAGCTCAGGGATATCCCAAGAGACCCAGTACTTC.